This TCR beta chain was retrieved from a study of OX40 agonist ivuxolimab in advanced cancers. Background on the whole study: Ivuxolimab, which targeted the costimulatory receptor OX40 (CD134), was an agonistic, fully human IgG2 monoclonal antibody. The paper reports the monotherapy dose-escalation portion (N of about 47 patients) of the phase I ivuxolimab trial. Peripheral TCRbeta sequencing was intended to test whether TCR sequence diversity was altered and clonal T-cell expansion was caused by ivuxolimab. Of the roughly 52 dose-escalation patients, hepatocellular carcinoma was present in about 20, melanoma in around 15, renal cell carcinoma in 9 and head and neck cancer in 9. A male proportion of 75% to 85% and a mean age of around 60 years, ranging from 23 to 79, were recorded for the dose-escalation cohort. Partial responses occurred in three dose-escalation patients: two with cutaneous melanoma and one with hepatocellular carcinoma. Prior anti-PD-1, anti-PD-L1 or anti-CTLA-4 therapy was permitted, and checkpoint inhibitors had been received by about 36% of dose-escalation patients. Intravenous ivuxolimab was administered to patients every 2 weeks at six dose levels: 0.01, 0.1, 0.3, 1.5, 3 and 10 mg/kg. Beyond this particular receptor, the publication reports: Antigen specificity was not determined for the clonally expanded peripheral T cells. In the 0.1-3.0 mg/kg groups, partial responders had among the lowest normalized peripheral clonal expansion, particularly in CD8+ T cells. On average, CD8+ T cells showed more expanded clones than CD4+ T cells after ivuxolimab. At doses of 0.1 to 3.0 mg/kg, clonal expansion of both CD4+ and CD8+ blood T cells was observed from baseline to week 6. Low levels of normalized T-cell clonal expansion were also shown by some nonresponding patients.

This clone was observed a few times. Its antigen remains undetermined. No base qualities exist here, and no much larger clone lies one base off it. Patients with a history of autoimmune disease or receiving systemic immunosuppression were excluded from the trial. Peripheral blood for TCR sequencing was collected from all dose cohorts at baseline, on cycle 4 day 1, and on cycle 7 day 1. Samples came from an open-label, multicenter, first-in-human phase I dose-escalation trial of ivuxolimab. Adults with locally advanced or metastatic melanoma, renal cell carcinoma, hepatocellular carcinoma or head and neck squamous cell carcinoma were enrolled in the trial. Before TCR sequencing, CD4+ and CD8+ T cells were separately sorted from peripheral blood. Genomic DNA was isolated from the sorted cells so that the TCRbeta CDR3 region could be sequenced. The immunoSEQ Assay was used for sequencing of TCRbeta CDR3 regions. Imported from immuneACCESS, the table was reduced by TCRdb to in-frame sequences with V and J called. These copies leave out some clones; in studies compared against another copy, an unresolved V gene accounts for under half, and the cause of the remainder is not known. The sample includes approximately 60,000 clones, with over 75% observed a single time. Approximately 2% of the sample comes from the top ten.

The germline V gene (reference sequence) provides CDR1 SEHNR and CDR2 FQNEAQ. Ends trimmed: V by 2 bases, J by 1 base; bases unmatched to a gene: 11. Including cysteine and phenylalanine, the CDR3 has 18 amino acids. Only the CDR3 part of the read is kept: 54 bases, read in frame from the first base. The chain is assembled from TRBV7-9 and TRBJ2-7, with TRBD2 identical over 10 junction bases. The TCR comes from an adult with an advanced solid tumor such as melanoma, head and neck, liver or kidney cancer. Specimen: CD4+ or CD8+ T cells sorted from blood, collected in a trial of the OX40 agonist ivuxolimab. The CDR3 region has the sequence CASSLRRSSGRVSYEQYF. The bases are TGTGCCAGCAGCTTAAGACGGTCTAGCGGGAGAGTTTCCTACGAGCAGTACTTC.